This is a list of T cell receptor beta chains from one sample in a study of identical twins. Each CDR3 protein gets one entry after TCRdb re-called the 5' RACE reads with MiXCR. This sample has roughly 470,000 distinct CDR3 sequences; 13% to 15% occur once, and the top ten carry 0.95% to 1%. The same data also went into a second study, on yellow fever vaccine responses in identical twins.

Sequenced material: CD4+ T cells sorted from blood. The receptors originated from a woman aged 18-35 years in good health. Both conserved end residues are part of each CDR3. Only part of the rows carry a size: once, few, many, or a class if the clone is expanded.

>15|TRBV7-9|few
CASSLSGTGVGELFF
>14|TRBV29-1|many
CSVEDLIWGDGLYF
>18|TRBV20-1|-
CSARSRQGAKPFTDTQYF
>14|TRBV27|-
CASSMRASSYEQYF
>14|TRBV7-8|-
CASSLPTDSYEQYF
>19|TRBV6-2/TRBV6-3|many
CASSYPSPFVGYSEETQYF
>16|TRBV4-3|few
CASSRAVDPLGNTIYF
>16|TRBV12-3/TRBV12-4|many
CASKILSGRAKDTQYF
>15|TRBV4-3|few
CASSQTSGKYNEQFF
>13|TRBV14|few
CASSQELSGEQFF
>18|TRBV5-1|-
CASSYTGRSASGANVLTF
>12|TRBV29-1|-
CSIGQGDDTQYF
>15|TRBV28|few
CASSLESGRGTEAFF
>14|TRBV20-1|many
CSASTSGGAVEQFF
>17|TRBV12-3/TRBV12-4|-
CASSSYPGQGMNTEAFF
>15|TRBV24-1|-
CATSPSGGKIDTQYF
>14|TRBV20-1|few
CSAREPGLAVEQFF
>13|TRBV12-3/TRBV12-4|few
CASGDQGKVTQYF
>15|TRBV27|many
CASQFNRVGDYEQYF
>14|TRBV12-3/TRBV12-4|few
CASSPYEDEKTQYF
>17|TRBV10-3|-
CAISEGSGGSSTDTQYF
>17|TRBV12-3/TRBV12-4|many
CASSLDPPGSGANVLTF
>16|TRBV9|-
CASSPTALAGPYEQYF
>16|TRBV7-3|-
CASSLVGGISGNTIYF
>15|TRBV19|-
CASIPRATNTGELFF
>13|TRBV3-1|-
CASSQVSGGPRDF
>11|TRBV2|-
CASSRVGEQYF
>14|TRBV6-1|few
CASRTGELTGELFF
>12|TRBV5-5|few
CASGRGADTQYF
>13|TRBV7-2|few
CASSFGTYYEQYF
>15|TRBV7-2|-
CASSPQGLGNSPLHF
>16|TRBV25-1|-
CASSGGQGNRNQPQHF
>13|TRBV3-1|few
CASSQGVSSEQFF
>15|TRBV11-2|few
CASSSQRLLQETQYF
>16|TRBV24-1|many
CATKETGTGGFNEQFF
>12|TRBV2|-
CASGGARDTQYF
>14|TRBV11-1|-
CASSPLHKYGTQYF
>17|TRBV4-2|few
CASSQAGFPSGANVLTF
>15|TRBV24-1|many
CATRPSGRTGDTQYF
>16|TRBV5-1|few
CASSLAGATGANVLTF
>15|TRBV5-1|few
CASLEGASSYNEQFF
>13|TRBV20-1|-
CSAPPRQGYEQYF
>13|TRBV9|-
CASSAALITEAFF
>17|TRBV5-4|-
CASSPGLGGIRSGELFF
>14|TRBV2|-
CASRSALANNEQFF
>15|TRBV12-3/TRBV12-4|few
CASSLKGVGGQPQHF
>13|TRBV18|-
CASSPRDTDTQYF
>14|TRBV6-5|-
CASSYDRVKSEQYF
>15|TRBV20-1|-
CSATGLAGLTDTQYF
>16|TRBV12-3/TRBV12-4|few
CASSPPTWRDTGELFF
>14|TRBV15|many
CATSRDGDTDTQYF
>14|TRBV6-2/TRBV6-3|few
CASNPSGSTYEQYF
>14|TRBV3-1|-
CASSQDGLPGELFF
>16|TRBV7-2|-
CASSLTRGASGETQYF
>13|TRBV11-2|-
CASSLATFNEQFF
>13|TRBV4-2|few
CASSQELVSAQYF
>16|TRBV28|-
CASSTPATSSYNEQFF